The sequence of this T cell receptor beta chain was determined in a study of control samples from healthy donors and cancer patients (dated by TCRdb to between 2020 and 2021). CDR1 and CDR2, looked up from the germline V gene, are MNHEY and SVGAGI. The V end loses 11 bases and the J end loses 7 bases, and a stretch of 20 bases separates them. The CDR3, cysteine through phenylalanine, is 13 amino acids long. Only the CDR3 region is kept as DNA, spanning 39 bases read in frame from base 1. On this clone: Its antigen remains undetermined. Base qualities are missing; no much larger clone stands one base away.

To prepare the library, the immunoSEQ multiplex PCR assay was applied. As stored in TCRdb, this immuneACCESS dataset retains in-frame rearrangements with V and J assigned. A fraction of the clones does not appear; measured against another copy, unresolved V genes explain less than half of the discrepancy, and the remainder lacks a known reason. The sample contains approximately 150,000 clones, more than 85% of them found a single time. Of the sample, 3% to 3.5% falls within the top ten clones. The TCR comes from a man aged 25-45 years in good health. The specimen sequenced was blood. The chain was built from TRBV6-5 and TRBJ1-2; TRBD1 is a weak D gene call, 6 bases matching. The CDR3 protein: CAVGRDMLFGYTF. The DNA sequence is given as TGTGCCGTCGGCCGGGACATGTTATTTGGCTACACCTTC.